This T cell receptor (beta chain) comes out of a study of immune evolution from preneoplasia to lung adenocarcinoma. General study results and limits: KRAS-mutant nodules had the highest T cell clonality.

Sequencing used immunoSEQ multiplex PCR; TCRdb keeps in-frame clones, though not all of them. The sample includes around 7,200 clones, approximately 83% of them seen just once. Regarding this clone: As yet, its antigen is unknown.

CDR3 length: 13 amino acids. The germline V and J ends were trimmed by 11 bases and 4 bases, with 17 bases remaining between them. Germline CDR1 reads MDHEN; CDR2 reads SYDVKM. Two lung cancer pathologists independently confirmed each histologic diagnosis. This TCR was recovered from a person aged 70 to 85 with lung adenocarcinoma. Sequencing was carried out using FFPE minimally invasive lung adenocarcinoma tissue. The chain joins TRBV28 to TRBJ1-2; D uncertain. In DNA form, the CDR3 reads TGTGCCCGGTCATCCCGGCGGGGCTATGGCTACACCTTC. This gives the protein CARSSRRGYGYTF.